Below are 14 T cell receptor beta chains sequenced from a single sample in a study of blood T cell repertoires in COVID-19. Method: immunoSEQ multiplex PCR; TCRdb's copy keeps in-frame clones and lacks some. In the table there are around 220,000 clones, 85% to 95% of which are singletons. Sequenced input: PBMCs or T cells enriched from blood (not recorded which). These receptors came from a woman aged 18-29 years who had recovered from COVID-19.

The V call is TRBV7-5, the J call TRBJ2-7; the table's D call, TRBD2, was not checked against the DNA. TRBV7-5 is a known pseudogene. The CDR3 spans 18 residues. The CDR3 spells CARSPPASGSTPSYEQYF. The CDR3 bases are TGTGCCAGAAGCCCCCCGGCTAGCGGGTCCACCCCCTCCTACGAGCAGTACTTC.

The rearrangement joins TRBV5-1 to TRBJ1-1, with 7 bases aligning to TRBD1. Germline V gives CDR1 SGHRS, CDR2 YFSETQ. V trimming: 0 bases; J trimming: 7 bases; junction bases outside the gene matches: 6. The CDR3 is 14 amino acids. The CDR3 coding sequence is TGCGCCAGCAGCTTGGGAGGGACAGCGGTTGAAGCTTTCTTT. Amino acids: CASSLGGTAVEAFF.

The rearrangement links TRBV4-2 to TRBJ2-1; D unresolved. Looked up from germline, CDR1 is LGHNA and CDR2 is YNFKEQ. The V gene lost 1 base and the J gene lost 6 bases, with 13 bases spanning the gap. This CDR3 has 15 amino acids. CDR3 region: CASSQVLGASNEQFF. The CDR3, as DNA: TGTGCCAGCAGCCAAGTTCTCGGAGCCTCCAATGAGCAGTTCTTC.

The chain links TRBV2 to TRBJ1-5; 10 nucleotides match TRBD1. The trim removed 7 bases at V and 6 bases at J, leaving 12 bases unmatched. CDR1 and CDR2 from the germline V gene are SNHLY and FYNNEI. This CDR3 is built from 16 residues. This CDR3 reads CASKSSRDRGGQPQHF. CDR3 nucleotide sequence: TGTGCCAGCAAGTCTAGCCGGGACAGGGGAGGTCAGCCCCAGCATTTT.

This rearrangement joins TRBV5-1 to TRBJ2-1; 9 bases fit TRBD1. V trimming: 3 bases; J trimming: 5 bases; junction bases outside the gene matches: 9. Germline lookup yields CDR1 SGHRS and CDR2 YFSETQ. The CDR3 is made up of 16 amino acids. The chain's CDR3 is CASSWTGTGRHNEQFF. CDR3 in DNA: TGCGCCAGCAGCTGGACAGGGACAGGGAGGCACAATGAGCAGTTCTTC. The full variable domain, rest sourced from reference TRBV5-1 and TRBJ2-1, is KAGVTQTPRYLIKTRGQQVTLSCSPISGHRSVSWYQQTPGQGLQFLFEYFSETQRNKGNFPGRFSGRQFSNSRSEMNVSTLELGDSALYLCASSWTGTGRHNEQFFGPGTRLTVL.

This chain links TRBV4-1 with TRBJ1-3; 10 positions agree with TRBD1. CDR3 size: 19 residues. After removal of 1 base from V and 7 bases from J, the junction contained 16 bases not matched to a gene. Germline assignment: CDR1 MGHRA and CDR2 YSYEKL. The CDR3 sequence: CASSQVGMVIGTGANTIYF. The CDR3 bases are TGCGCCAGCAGCCAAGTTGGGATGGTTATTGGGACAGGGGCGAACACCATATATTTT.

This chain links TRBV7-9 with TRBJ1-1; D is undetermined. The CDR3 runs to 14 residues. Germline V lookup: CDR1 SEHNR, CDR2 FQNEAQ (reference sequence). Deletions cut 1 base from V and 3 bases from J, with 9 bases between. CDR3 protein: CASSLVVRDTEAFF. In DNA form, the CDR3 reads TGTGCCAGCAGCTTAGTTGTGAGGGACACTGAAGCTTTCTTT.

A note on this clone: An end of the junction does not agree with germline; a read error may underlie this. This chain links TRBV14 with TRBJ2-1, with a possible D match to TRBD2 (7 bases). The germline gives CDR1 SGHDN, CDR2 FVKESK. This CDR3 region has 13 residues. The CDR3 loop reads CASSQDLGGVVVF. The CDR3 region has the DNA TGTGCCAGCAGCCAAGATCTAGGGGGGGTCGTGGTCTTC.

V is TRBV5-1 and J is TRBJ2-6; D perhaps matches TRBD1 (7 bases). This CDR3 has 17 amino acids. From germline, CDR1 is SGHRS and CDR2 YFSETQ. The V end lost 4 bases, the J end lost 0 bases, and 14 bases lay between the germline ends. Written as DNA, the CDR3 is TGCGCCAGCAGCCTACAGGGGAGGAGCTCTGGGGCCAACGTCCTGACTTTC. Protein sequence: CASSLQGRSSGANVLTF.

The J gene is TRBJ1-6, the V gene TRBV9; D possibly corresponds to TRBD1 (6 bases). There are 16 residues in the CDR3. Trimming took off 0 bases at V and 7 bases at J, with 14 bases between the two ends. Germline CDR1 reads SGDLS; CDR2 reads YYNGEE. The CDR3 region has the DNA TGTGCCAGCAGCGTAGACAGGGTCTCGGCGAATTCACCCCTCCACTTT. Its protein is CASSVDRVSANSPLHF.

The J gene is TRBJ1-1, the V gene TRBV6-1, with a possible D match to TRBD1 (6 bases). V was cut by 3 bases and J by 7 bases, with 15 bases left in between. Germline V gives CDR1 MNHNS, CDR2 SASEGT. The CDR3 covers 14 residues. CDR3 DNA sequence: TGTGCCAGCAGTGATCGTTCCAGGGGAAGTGAAGCTTTCTTT. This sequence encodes CASSDRSRGSEAFF.

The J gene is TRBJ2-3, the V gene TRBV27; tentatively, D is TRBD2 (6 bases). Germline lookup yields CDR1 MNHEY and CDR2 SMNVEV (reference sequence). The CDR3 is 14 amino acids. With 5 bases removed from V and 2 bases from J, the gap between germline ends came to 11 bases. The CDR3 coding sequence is TGTGCCAGCAGTCCCGAGCGGGTCACAGATACGCAGTATTTT. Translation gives CASSPERVTDTQYF.

Written as DNA, the CDR3 is TGTGCCAGCAGCAAGACTAGCGGGGGGACCTACGAGCAGTACTTC. Protein sequence: CASSKTSGGTYEQYF. The V and J genes are TRBV7-2 and TRBJ2-7; 13 bases match TRBD2. Germline-derived CDR1 and CDR2 are SGHTA and FQGNSA. The CDR3 length is 15 residues. Trimming took 5 bases from V and 2 from J; bases not matched to a gene: 3.

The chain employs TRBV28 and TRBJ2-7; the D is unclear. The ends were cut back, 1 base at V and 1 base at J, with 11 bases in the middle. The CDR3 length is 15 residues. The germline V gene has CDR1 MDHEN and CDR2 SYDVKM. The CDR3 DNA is TGTGCCAGCAGTTTATACCCCGTGACTTCCTACGAGCAGTACTTC. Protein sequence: CASSLYPVTSYEQYF.